The 22 T cell receptor beta chains reported below all come from one sample, sequenced in a study of lymphopenia after photon versus proton radiotherapy. Generated by immunoSEQ multiplex PCR, the TCRdb table keeps only in-frame clones and is missing some. The table includes roughly 150,000 clones, about 88% detected once. This specimen was peripheral blood, taken from a patient treated with photon-based radiotherapy. The receptor set was obtained from a man between 50 and 59 years old with gastric cancer.

The chain employs TRBV30 and TRBJ1-3; D may be TRBD1 (5 bases). The CDR3 totals 15 residues. V was pared by 3 bases and J by 0 bases, with 12 bases between. The germline V gene has CDR1 GTSNPN and CDR2 SVGIG (reference sequence). This CDR3 reads CAWSHGGVSGNTIYF. CDR3 nucleotide sequence: TGTGCCTGGAGCCACGGGGGGGTCTCTGGAAACACCATATATTTT.

The chain combines TRBV30 with TRBJ2-3; 9 nucleotides align to TRBD2. CDR3 length: 15 residues. The trim removed 0 bases at V and 5 bases at J, leaving 6 bases unmatched. Germline values: CDR1 GTSNPN, CDR2 SVGIG (reference sequence). Here the CDR3 reads CAWSVGGRAGDTQYF. The CDR3 DNA reads as TGTGCCTGGAGTGTAGGCGGGAGGGCCGGAGATACGCAGTATTTT.

This chain connects TRBV5-4 to TRBJ1-2; D call uncertain. The V end lost 3 bases, the J end lost 4 bases, and 16 bases lay between the germline ends. This CDR3 has 15 amino acids. Germline V gives CDR1 SGHNT, CDR2 YYREEE (reference sequence). CDR3 amino acids: CASSSAMLSSYGYTF. The CDR3 DNA reads as TGTGCCAGCAGCTCTGCGATGCTATCGTCCTATGGCTACACCTTC.

The chain uses TRBV30 and TRBJ2-5; 11 nucleotides line up with TRBD2. CDR1 and CDR2 from the germline V gene are GTSNPN and SVGIG (reference sequence). V dropped 2 bases and J dropped 2; count of bases not matched to a gene: 10. The CDR3 consists of 17 residues. CDR3 residues: CAWSQTSGRGVQETQYF. The CDR3 coding sequence is TGTGCCTGGAGTCAAACTAGCGGGAGAGGGGTACAAGAGACCCAGTACTTC.

This chain uses TRBV14 with TRBJ2-2; 10 nucleotides agree with TRBD2. Germline V gene lookup returns CDR1 SGHDN and CDR2 FVKESK. V shed 6 bases, J shed 5 bases, and the junction held 3 bases outside the gene matches. This CDR3 region has 14 residues. The CDR3 protein is CASRGLAPTGELFF. The CDR3 DNA is TGTGCCAGCAGGGGACTAGCGCCTACCGGGGAGCTGTTTTTT.

The rearrangement joins TRBV29-1 to TRBJ2-5; perhaps TRBD1 as D (6 bases). The CDR3 length is 15 residues. CDR1 and CDR2 (germline): SQVTM, ANQGSEA. The germline V and J ends were trimmed by 5 bases and 4 bases, with 20 bases remaining between them. CDR3 nucleotides: TGCAGCGTTACCAGGGGAACCGACCCAAGAGAGACCCAGTACTTC. Residues: CSVTRGTDPRETQYF.

The chain couples TRBV6-5 to TRBJ2-2; D not resolved. Germline CDR1 and CDR2: MNHEY and SVGAGI. V was trimmed by 6 bases and J by 6 bases, leaving 8 bases between them. The CDR3 has 12 residues. CDR3 loop: CASRGLAGELFF. The CDR3 DNA follows: TGTGCCAGCAGGGGCCTCGCCGGGGAGCTGTTTTTT.

The V gene is TRBV4-1, the J gene TRBJ2-3; 9 bases agree with TRBD2. The length of the CDR3 is 18 residues. The V gene's germline CDR1 is MGHRA and CDR2 YSYEKL. V was pared by 1 base and J by 0 bases, with 8 bases of the junction left unmatched. The CDR3 reads CASSQAPGLAGSTDTQYF. The CDR3 nucleotides read TGCGCCAGCAGCCAAGCCCCGGGACTAGCAGGTAGCACAGATACGCAGTATTTT.

The chain recombines TRBV5-4 with TRBJ2-7; 11 bases match TRBD2. V dropped 6 bases and J dropped 1; count of bases not matched to a gene: 9. The V gene's germline CDR1 is SGHNT and CDR2 YYREEE (reference sequence). CDR3 length: 16 residues. For the CDR3, the DNA is TGTGCCAGCACCACCGCCGGGACTAGCGGATCCTACGAGCAGTACTTC. It yields the protein CASTTAGTSGSYEQYF.

This chain connects TRBV27 to TRBJ2-2, with a possible D match to TRBD2 (5 bases). CDR3 length: 14 amino acids. V lost 4 bases, J lost 13 bases, and 19 bases lay in between. Germline V gene lookup returns CDR1 MNHEY and CDR2 SMNVEV (reference sequence). CDR3 DNA: TGTGCCAGCAGTTCCTCCGTTAGCGCAGTAAGGCTGTTTTTT. Residues: CASSSSVSAVRLFF.

The CDR3 sequence is CASTTGGRPQHF. Here the CDR3 DNA reads TGTGCCAGTACCACAGGGGGTAGGCCCCAGCATTTT. V and J are TRBV19 and TRBJ1-5, with 8 bases lining up with TRBD1. CDR1 is LNHDA, CDR2 SQIVND, per germline (reference sequence). Trimming took 7 bases from V and 9 from J; bases not matched to a gene: 5. The CDR3 sequence is 12 residues long.

CDR3 DNA: TGTGCCAGCAGCTGGGACCACTCCTACAATGAGCAGTTCTTC. Protein: CASSWDHSYNEQFF. The chain uses TRBV7-3 and TRBJ2-1, with D perhaps given as TRBD1 or TRBD2 (5 bases each). The length of the CDR3 is 14 residues. The V end was cut by 4 bases, the J end by 0 bases, with 7 bases between. From germline, CDR1 is SGHTA and CDR2 FQGTGA.

On this clone: Other DNA sequences of this sample code for an identical CDR3. The chain recombines TRBV5-5 with TRBJ2-3, with 8 bases lining up with TRBD1. The length of the CDR3 is 13 residues. Germline V gene data show CDR1 as SGHKS and CDR2 as YYEKEE (reference sequence). V lost 1 base and J lost 6; bases outside the gene matches: 1. The CDR3, as DNA: TGTGCCAGCAGCTTGAGGACAGGGGATACGCAGTATTTT. Residues: CASSLRTGDTQYF.

The chain couples TRBV4-1 to TRBJ2-1; D remains ambiguous. The V and J ends lost 1 base and 10 bases respectively, with 20 bases between them. Germline V gives CDR1 MGHRA, CDR2 YSYEKL. CDR3 length equals 16 residues. The CDR3 sequence is CASSQADSLGNWEQFF. CDR3 DNA sequence: TGCGCCAGCAGCCAAGCCGACTCTTTAGGGAATTGGGAGCAGTTCTTC.

The rearrangement uses TRBV19 and TRBJ2-1, with D tentatively TRBD2 (6 bases). V was clipped by 3 bases and J by 7 bases, with 10 bases between them. This CDR3 contains 13 residues. Germline lookup yields CDR1 LNHDA and CDR2 SQIVND (reference sequence). The CDR3 region has the DNA TGTGCCAGTAGTATGTGGGGGGAAAATGAGCAGTTCTTC. Its protein product is CASSMWGENEQFF.

The rearrangement uses TRBV2 and TRBJ1-5, with TRBD1 identical over 8 bases. The junction had 9 bases not matched to a gene; V was cut back by 5 bases and J by 6 bases. Looked up from germline, CDR1 is SNHLY and CDR2 is FYNNEI. The CDR3 runs 15 residues. For the CDR3, the DNA is TGTGCCAGCAGTCCCGGGACAGGTTCGGTTCAGCCCCAGCATTTT. It yields the protein CASSPGTGSVQPQHF.

The sample holds a few counts of this clone. The chain uses TRBV10-3 and TRBJ1-2; D is unresolved. Trimming shortened V by 3 bases and J by 8 bases, and 7 bases separated the two germline ends. Germline V gene data show CDR1 as ENHRY and CDR2 as SYGVKD. The CDR3 has 11 residues. The CDR3 DNA reads as TGTGCCATCAGTGAAGGGAACGGCTACACCTTC. Amino acid sequence: CAISEGNGYTF.

CDR3 sequence (DNA): TGTGCCAGCAGTAGACAGCCCAACTCTGGAAACACCATATATTTT. It codes for CASSRQPNSGNTIYF. This chain joins TRBV6-5 and TRBJ1-3; weak D call: TRBD1 (5 bases). Germline CDR1 is MNHEY and CDR2 is SVGAGI. This CDR3 has 15 amino acids. Trimming left V 5 bases short and J 0 bases short, with 11 bases between.

This chain joins TRBV7-2 and TRBJ2-7, with D uncertain. From germline, CDR1 is SGHTA and CDR2 FQGNSA. V shed 6 bases and J shed 1 base, with 10 bases lying between them. There are 13 residues in the CDR3. The CDR3 here is CASSLHASYEQYF. CDR3 coding DNA: TGTGCCAGCAGTCTTCACGCTTCCTACGAGCAGTACTTC.

The CDR3 coding sequence is TGTGCCAGCAGTTACCCGAGGGGAACTAATGAAAAACTGTTTTTT. Protein sequence: CASSYPRGTNEKLFF. The genes are TRBV28 and TRBJ1-4, with D tentatively TRBD1 (5 bases). Germline V lookup: CDR1 MDHEN, CDR2 SYDVKM. The V end was cut by 4 bases, the J end by 1 base, with 10 bases between. The CDR3 length is 15 residues.

The genes are TRBV7-2 and TRBJ1-5; 7 nucleotides line up with TRBD1. Germline V gene lookup returns CDR1 SGHTA and CDR2 FQGNSA. The length of the CDR3 is 15 residues. With 5 bases clipped from V and 7 bases from J, the junction kept 11 bases outside the gene matches. CDR3 in DNA: TGTGCCAGCAGCATCACAGGGGCCCTCGGGCAGCCCCAGCATTTT. This encodes CASSITGALGQPQHF.

On this clone: At one of its ends the junction is not consistent with the germline gene, which may arise from a read error. The chain recombines TRBV23-1 with TRBJ2-2; 10 nucleotides match TRBD2. TRBV23-1 is an ORF for which the function is uncertain. CDR3 length equals 12 residues. CDR3 loop: CLSGRATGELFF. As DNA, the CDR3 is TGTCTAAGCGGGAGGGCCACCGGGGAGCTGTTTTTT.